A single sample is the source of the 3 T cell receptor beta chains below, sequenced in a study of CD8 T cells in ankylosing spondylitis. Whole-study findings and limits: For ankylosing spondylitis blood, a TCR beta motif of several highly homologous variants appeared characteristic.

Each CDR3 protein is one row after TCRdb ran MiXCR on the 5' RACE reads. This sample has about 220,000 distinct CDR3 sequences, with about 7% found just once. These receptors are not linked to any known antigen. The sample consisted of blood, either unsorted or a sorted T cell fraction (not recorded which). The receptors were sampled from a male donor with ankylosing spondylitis.

The V and J genes are TRBV7-1 and TRBJ2-1; perhaps TRBD2 as D (5 bases). TRBV7-1 is classed as an ORF, of uncertain function. V gave up 3 bases and J gave up 7 bases, with 13 bases separating them. The CDR3 runs 14 residues. The CDR3 spells CASSSREGENEQFF. CDR3 coding DNA: TGTGCCAGCAGCTCCCGCGAGGGCGAGAATGAGCAGTTCTTC.

Only a few counts were recorded for this clonotype. V and J are TRBV6-1 and TRBJ1-1; 9 bases are shared with TRBD1. This CDR3 spans 15 amino acids. J was trimmed by 7 bases and V by 6 bases; bases with no gene match: 12. CDR1 and CDR2 (germline): MNHNS, SASEGT. The CDR3 here is CASRIWTGADGEAFF. The DNA of the CDR3 is TGTGCCAGCAGGATATGGACAGGGGCGGATGGTGAAGCTTTCTTT.

The rearrangement uses TRBV6-1 and TRBJ2-1; D is perhaps TRBD1 or TRBD2 (7 bases each). The CDR3 covers 16 residues. CDR1 and CDR2 from the germline V gene are MNHNS and SASEGT. V was cut by 6 bases and J by 3 bases, with 18 bases left in between. The CDR3 spells CASSLAGRGLYNEQFF. In DNA, the CDR3 is TGTGCCAGCAGCCTGGCGGGGAGGGGGCTCTACAATGAGCAGTTCTTC.